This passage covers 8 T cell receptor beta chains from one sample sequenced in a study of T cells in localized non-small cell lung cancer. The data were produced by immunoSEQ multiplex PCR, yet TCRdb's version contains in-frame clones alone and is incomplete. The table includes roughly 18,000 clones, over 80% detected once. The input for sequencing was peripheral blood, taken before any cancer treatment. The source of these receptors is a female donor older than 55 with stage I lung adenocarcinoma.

The CDR3 region is CASSIDAAGSSGNTIYF. In DNA, the CDR3 is TGTGCCAGTAGTATAGATGCTGCAGGTTCCTCTGGAAACACCATATATTTT. J is TRBJ1-3 and V is TRBV19; D call uncertain. CDR1 and CDR2 from the germline V gene are LNHDA and SQIVND (reference sequence). The CDR3 has 17 amino acids. The V gene lost 0 bases and the J gene lost 0 bases, with 12 bases spanning the gap.

The CDR3 loop reads CSVARGGEMILEQYF. Here the CDR3 DNA reads TGCAGCGTTGCTCGAGGGGGCGAGATGATCCTCGAGCAGTACTTC. This chain uses TRBV29-1 with TRBJ2-7, with TRBD1 matching over 7 bases. CDR1 and CDR2 (germline): SQVTM, ANQGSEA. The CDR3 is 15 residues long. V was pared by 4 bases and J by 6 bases, with 15 bases of the junction left unmatched.

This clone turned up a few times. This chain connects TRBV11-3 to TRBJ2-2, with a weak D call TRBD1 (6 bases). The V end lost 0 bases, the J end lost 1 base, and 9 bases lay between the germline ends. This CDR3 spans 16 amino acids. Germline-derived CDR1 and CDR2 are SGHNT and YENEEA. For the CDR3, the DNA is TGTGCCAGCAGCTTAGACCAGGGGCTGAACACCGGGGAGCTGTTTTTT. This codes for CASSLDQGLNTGELFF.

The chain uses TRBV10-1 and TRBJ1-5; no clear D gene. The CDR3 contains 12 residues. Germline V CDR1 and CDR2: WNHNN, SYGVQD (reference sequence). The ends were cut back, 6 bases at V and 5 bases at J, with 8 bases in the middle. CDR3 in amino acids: CASRSRDQPQHF. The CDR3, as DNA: TGCGCCAGCAGGAGTAGGGATCAGCCCCAGCATTTT.

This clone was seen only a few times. The CDR3, as DNA: TGTGCCAGCAGTCAGGGGACAGCTAGCACAGATACGCAGTATTTT. Translation: CASSQGTASTDTQYF. V and J are TRBV2 and TRBJ2-3, with TRBD1 matching 7 bases. Germline lookup yields CDR1 SNHLY and CDR2 FYNNEI. The CDR3 has 15 amino acids. V dropped 5 bases and J dropped 0; count of bases not matched to a gene: 5. The full variable domain, completed using reference TRBV2 and TRBJ2-3, is EPEVTQTPSHQVTQMGQEVILRCVPISNHLYFYWYRQILGQKVEFLVSFYNNEISEKSEIFDDQFSVERPDGSNFTLKIRSTKLEDSAMYFCASSQGTASTDTQYFGPGTRLTVL.

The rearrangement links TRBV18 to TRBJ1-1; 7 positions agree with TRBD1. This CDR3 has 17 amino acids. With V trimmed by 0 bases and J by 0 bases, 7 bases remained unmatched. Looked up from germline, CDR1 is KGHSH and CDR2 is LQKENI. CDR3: CASSPPVRGPMNTEAFF. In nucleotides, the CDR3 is TGTGCCAGCTCACCACCGGTTAGGGGGCCCATGAACACTGAAGCTTTCTTT. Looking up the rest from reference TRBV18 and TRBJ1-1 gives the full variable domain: NAGVMQNPRHLVRRRGQEARLRCSPMKGHSHVYWYRQLPEEGLKFMVYLQKENIIDESGMPKERFSAEFPKEGPSILRIQQVVRGDSAAYFCASSPPVRGPMNTEAFFGQGTRLTVV.

CDR3 in DNA: TGTGCCAGCAGCCAAGAAGGGTTCACCGGGGAGCTGTTTTTT. Amino acids: CASSQEGFTGELFF. The rearrangement uses TRBV4-2 and TRBJ2-2; no clear D gene. Trimming pared 0 bases from V and 4 bases from J, leaving 6 bases between. The CDR3 spans 14 residues. CDR1 LGHNA and CDR2 YNFKEQ come from the germline V gene.

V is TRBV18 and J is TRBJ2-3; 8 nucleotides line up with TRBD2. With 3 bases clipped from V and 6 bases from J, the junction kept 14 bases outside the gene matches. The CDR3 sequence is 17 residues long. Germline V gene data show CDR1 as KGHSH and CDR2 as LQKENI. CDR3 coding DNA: TGTGCCAGCTCACCGGATTCGCGGGGGGAACTGACGGATACGCAGTATTTT. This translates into CASSPDSRGELTDTQYF.